Detailed here is one T cell receptor (beta chain). The record originates from a study of blood T cell repertoires in COVID-19. Study-wide context: Acute and convalescent COVID-19 samples came from the United States, Italy and Spain.

Assay used: immunoSEQ multiplex PCR; TCRdb lists only in-frame clones, some missing. The repertoire includes 130,000 to 150,000 clones, 85% of them detected once, and about 3% sits in the top ten. Germline-derived CDR1 and CDR2 are SGHTA and FQGNSA. This CDR3 region has 13 residues. J was trimmed by 5 bases and V by 6 bases; bases with no gene match: 4. The receptor was derived from a woman aged 40 to 50 with active or convalescent COVID-19. The chain is built from TRBV7-2 and TRBJ1-1; 9 bases are a match to TRBD1. The sample consisted of peripheral blood. This CDR3 reads CASSGQGWTEAFF. CDR3 DNA: TGTGCCAGCAGTGGACAGGGGTGGACTGAAGCTTTCTTT. The full variable domain, its missing parts supplied by reference TRBV7-2 and TRBJ1-1, is GAGVSQSPSNKVTEKGKDVELRCDPISGHTALYWYRQSLGQGLEFLIYFQGNSAPDKSGLPSDRFSAERTGGSVSTLTIQRTQQEDSAVYLCASSGQGWTEAFFGQGTRLTVV.